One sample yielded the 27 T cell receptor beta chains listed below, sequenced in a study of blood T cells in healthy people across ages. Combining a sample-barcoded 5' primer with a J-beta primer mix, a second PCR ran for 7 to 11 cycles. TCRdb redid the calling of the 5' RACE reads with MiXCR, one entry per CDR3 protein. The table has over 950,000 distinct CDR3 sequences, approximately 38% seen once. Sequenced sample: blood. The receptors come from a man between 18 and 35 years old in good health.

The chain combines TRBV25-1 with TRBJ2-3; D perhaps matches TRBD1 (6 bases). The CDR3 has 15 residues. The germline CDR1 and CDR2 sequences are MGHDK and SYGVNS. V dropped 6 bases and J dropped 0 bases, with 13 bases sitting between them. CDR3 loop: CASRKTGSSTDTQYF. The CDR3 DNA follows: TGTGCCAGCAGAAAGACAGGTTCTAGCACAGATACGCAGTATTTT.

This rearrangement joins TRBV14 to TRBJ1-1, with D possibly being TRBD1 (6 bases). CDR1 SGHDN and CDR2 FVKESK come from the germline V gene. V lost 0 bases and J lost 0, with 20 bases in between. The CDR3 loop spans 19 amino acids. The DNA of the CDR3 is TGTGCCAGCAGCCAAGAAAGACGGGACACCCGGATTATGAACACTGAAGCTTTCTTT. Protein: CASSQERRDTRIMNTEAFF. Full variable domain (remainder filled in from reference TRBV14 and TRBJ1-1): EAGVTQFPSHSVIEKGQTVTLRCDPISGHDNLYWYRRVMGKEIKFLLHFVKESKQDESGMPNNRFLAERTGGTYSTLKVQPAELEDSGVYFCASSQERRDTRIMNTEAFFGQGTRLTVV.

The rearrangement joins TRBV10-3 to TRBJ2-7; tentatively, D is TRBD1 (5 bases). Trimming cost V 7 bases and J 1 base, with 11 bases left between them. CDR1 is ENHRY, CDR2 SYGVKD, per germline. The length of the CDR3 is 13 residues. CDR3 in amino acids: CAIITTDSYEQYF. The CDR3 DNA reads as TGTGCCATCATCACGACAGATTCCTACGAGCAGTACTTC.

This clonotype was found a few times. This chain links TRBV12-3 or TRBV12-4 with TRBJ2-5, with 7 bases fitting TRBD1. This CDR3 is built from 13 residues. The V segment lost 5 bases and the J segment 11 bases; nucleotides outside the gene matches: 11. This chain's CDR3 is CASSRDRVDEQYF. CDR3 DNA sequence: TGTGCCAGCAGTCGCGACAGGGTCGATGAGCAGTACTTC.

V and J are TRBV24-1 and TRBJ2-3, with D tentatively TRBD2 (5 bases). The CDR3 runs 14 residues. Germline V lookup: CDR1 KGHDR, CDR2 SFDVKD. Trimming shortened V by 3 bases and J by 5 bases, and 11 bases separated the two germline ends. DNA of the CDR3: TGTGCCACCAGTGATCCGAGGGTGAAAGATACGCAGTATTTT. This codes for CATSDPRVKDTQYF.

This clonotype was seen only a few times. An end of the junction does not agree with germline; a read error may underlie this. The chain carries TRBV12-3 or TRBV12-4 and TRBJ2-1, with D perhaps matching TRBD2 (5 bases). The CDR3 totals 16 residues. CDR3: CAGSFQPGKTNREQFF. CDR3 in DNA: TGTGCCGGCAGTTTTCAACCGGGAAAAACGAACCGTGAGCAGTTCTTC.

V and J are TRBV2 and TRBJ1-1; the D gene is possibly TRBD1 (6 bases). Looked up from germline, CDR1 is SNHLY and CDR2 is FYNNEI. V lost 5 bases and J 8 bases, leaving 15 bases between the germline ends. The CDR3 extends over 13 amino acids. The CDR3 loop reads CASSIRRGDEAFF. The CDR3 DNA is TGTGCCAGCAGTATCCGCAGGGGAGACGAAGCTTTCTTT.

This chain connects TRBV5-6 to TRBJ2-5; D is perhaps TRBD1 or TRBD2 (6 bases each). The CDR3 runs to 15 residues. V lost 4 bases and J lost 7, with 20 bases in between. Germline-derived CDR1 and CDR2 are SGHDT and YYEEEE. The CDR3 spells CASSPGDFFDRTQYF. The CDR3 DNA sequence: TGTGCCAGCAGCCCAGGGGACTTCTTCGATCGGACCCAGTACTTC.

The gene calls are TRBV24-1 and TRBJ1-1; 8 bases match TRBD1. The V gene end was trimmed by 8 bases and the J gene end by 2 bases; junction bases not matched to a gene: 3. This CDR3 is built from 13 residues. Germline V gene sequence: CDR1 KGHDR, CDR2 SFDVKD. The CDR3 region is CATKGQGNTEAFF. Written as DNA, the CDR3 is TGTGCCACCAAAGGACAGGGCAACACTGAAGCTTTCTTT.

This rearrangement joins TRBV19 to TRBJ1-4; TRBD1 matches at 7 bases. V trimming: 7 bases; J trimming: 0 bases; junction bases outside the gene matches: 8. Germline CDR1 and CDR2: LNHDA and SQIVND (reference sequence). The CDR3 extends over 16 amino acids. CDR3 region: CASKGAATATNEKLFF. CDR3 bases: TGTGCCAGTAAGGGGGCGGCAACCGCAACTAATGAAAAACTGTTTTTT. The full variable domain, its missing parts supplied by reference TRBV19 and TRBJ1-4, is DGGITQSPKYLFRKEGQNVTLSCEQNLNHDAMYWYRQDPGQGLRLIYYSQIVNDFQKGDIAEGYSVSREKKESFPLTVTSAQKNPTAFYLCASKGAATATNEKLFFGSGTQLSVL.

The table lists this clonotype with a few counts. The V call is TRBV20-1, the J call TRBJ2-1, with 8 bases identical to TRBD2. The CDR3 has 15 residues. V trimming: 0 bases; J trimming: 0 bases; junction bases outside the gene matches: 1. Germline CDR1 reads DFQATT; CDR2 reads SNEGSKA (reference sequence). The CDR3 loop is CSARDLAGSYNEQFF. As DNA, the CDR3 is TGCAGTGCTAGAGACCTAGCGGGCTCCTACAATGAGCAGTTCTTC.

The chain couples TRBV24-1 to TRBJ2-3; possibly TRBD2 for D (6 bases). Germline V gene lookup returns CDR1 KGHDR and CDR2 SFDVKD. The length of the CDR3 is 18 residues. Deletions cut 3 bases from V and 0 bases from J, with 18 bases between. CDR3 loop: CATSDLGNPGVSTDTQYF. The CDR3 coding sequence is TGTGCCACCAGTGATCTTGGTAATCCGGGGGTTAGCACAGATACGCAGTATTTT.

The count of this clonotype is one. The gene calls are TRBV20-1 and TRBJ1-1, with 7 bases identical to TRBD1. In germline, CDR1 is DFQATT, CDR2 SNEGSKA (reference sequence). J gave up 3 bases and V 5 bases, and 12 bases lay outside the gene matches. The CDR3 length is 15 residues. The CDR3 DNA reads TGCAGTGCTCGCCCGATCGACAGGGAGGACACTGAAGCTTTCTTT. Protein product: CSARPIDREDTEAFF.

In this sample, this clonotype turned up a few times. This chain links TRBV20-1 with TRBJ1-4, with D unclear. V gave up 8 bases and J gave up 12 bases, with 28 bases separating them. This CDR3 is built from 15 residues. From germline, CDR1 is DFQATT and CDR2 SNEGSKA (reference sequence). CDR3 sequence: CSTSNFNEGGMELFF. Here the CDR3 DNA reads TGCAGTACATCCAACTTTAATGAAGGCGGAATGGAACTGTTTTTT.

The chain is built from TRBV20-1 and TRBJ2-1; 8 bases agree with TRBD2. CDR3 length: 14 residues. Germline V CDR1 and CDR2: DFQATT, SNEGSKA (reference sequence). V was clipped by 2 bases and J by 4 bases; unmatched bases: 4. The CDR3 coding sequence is TGCAGTGCTAGATCGCCGGGGGGGTACAATGAGCAGTTCTTC. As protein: CSARSPGGYNEQFF.

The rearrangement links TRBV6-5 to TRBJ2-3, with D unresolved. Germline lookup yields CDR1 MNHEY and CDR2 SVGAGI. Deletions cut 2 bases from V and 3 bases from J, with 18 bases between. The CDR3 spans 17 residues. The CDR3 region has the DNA TGTGCCAGCAGTTACACTACCCTACAAGGTTTTACAGATACGCAGTATTTT. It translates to CASSYTTLQGFTDTQYF.

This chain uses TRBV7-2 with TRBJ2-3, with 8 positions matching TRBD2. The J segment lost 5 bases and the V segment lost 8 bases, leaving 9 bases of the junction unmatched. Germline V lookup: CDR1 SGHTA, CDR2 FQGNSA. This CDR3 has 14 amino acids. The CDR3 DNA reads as TGTGCCAGCCGCCGGGGGGGCGGACAAGATACGCAGTATTTT. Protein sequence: CASRRGGGQDTQYF.

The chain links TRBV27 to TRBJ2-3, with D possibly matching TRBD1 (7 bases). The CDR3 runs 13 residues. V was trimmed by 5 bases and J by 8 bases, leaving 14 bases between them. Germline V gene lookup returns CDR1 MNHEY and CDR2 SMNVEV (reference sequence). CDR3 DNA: TGTGCCAGCAGTCACGGGGGACAGTTTACGCAGTATTTT. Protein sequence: CASSHGGQFTQYF.

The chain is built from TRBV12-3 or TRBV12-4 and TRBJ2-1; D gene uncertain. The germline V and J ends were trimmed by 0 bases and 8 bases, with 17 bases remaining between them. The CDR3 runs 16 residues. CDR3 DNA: TGTGCCAGCAGTTTAGCTACGGGTCGGGTATCCGATGAGCAGTTCTTC. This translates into CASSLATGRVSDEQFF.

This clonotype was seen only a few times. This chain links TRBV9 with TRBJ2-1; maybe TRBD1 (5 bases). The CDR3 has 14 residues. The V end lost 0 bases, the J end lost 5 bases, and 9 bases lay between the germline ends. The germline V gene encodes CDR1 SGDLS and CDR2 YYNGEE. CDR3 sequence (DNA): TGTGCCAGCAGCGTAGTAACAGGCCACAATGAGCAGTTCTTC. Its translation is CASSVVTGHNEQFF.

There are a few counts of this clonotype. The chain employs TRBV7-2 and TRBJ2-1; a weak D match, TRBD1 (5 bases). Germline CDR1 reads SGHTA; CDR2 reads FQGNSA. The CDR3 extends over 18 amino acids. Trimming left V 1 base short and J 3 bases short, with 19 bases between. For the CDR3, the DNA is TGTGCCAGCAGCTTAGAAAGAGTGCAGGGCCCCCTCTACAATGAGCAGTTCTTC. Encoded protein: CASSLERVQGPLYNEQFF. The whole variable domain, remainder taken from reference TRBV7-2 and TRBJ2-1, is GAGVSQSPSNKVTEKGKDVELRCDPISGHTALYWYRQSLGQGLEFLIYFQGNSAPDKSGLPSDRFSAERTGGSVSTLTIQRTQQEDSAVYLCASSLERVQGPLYNEQFFGPGTRLTVL.

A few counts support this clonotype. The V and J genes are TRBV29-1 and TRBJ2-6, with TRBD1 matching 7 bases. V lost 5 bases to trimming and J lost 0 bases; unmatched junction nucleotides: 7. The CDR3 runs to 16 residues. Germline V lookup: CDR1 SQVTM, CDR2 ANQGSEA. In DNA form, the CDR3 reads TGCAGCGTTCCTACAGGGGCGACCTCTGGGGCCAACGTCCTGACTTTC. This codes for CSVPTGATSGANVLTF.

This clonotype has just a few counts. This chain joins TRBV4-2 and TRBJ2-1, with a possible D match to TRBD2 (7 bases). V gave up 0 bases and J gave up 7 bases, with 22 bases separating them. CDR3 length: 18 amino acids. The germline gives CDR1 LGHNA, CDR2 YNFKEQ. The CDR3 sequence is CASSQDGPAGARWNEQFF. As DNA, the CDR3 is TGTGCCAGCAGCCAAGATGGGCCGGCGGGGGCGCGATGGAATGAGCAGTTCTTC.

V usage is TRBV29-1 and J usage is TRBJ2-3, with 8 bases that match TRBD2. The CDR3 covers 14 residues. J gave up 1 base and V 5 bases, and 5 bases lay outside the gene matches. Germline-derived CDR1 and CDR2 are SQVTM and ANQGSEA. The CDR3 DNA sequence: TGCAGCGTTCGGGGGGGAATGGGCACAGATACGCAGTATTTT. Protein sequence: CSVRGGMGTDTQYF.

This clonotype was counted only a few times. CDR3 loop: CASSLGLAGVRQETQYF. The DNA for the CDR3 is TGTGCCAGCAGTTTAGGGCTAGCGGGGGTAAGGCAAGAGACCCAGTACTTC. The chain combines TRBV12-3 or TRBV12-4 with TRBJ2-5, with 10 bases that match TRBD2. J was trimmed by 2 bases and V by 1 base; bases with no gene match: 7. The CDR3 is 17 residues long.

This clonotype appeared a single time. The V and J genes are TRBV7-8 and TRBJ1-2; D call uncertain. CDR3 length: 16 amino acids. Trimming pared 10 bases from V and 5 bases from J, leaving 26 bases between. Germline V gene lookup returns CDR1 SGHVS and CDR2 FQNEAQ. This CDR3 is CANTTQPGNVMYGYTF. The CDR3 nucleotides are TGTGCCAACACCACGCAACCGGGGAACGTAATGTATGGCTACACCTTC.

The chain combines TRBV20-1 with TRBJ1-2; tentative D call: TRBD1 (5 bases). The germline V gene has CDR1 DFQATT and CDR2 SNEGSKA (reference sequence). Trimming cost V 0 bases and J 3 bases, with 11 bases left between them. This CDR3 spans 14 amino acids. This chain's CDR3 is CSARDPGRDYGYTF. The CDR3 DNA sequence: TGCAGTGCTAGAGATCCCGGCAGGGACTATGGCTACACCTTC.